The 29 T cell receptor beta chains listed next were all sequenced from one sample in a study of shared clonotypes between healthy human individuals. Assay: immunoSEQ multiplex PCR; the TCRdb copy retains only in-frame clones and omits some. This sample has roughly 1 million clones, with about 75% found just once. Sequenced sample: memory CD4+ T cells sorted from blood. Subset reported: CD45RA-negative fraction. These TCRs come from a man younger than 35 in good health.

The genes are TRBV6-1 and TRBJ2-5; D is uncertain. The CDR3 contains 12 residues. The ends were cut back, 7 bases at V and 4 bases at J, with 10 bases in the middle. Germline-derived CDR1 and CDR2 are MNHNS and SASEGT. CDR3 in amino acids: CASTPGAETQYF. Written as DNA, the CDR3 is TGTGCCAGCACCCCAGGAGCAGAGACCCAGTACTTC.

The V gene is TRBV10-3, the J gene TRBJ2-7, with D possibly TRBD1 on 6 matching bases. Germline V gene lookup returns CDR1 ENHRY and CDR2 SYGVKD. V was trimmed by 5 bases and J by 3 bases, leaving 17 bases between them. The CDR3 is made up of 15 amino acids. CDR3 sequence reads: CAISTQGSLYYEQYF. CDR3 nucleotides: TGTGCCATCAGTACCCAGGGGTCTCTCTACTACGAGCAGTACTTC.

This clone was observed at least ten times. The rearrangement links TRBV25-1 to TRBJ2-3; D not certain. This CDR3 comprises 14 residues. From germline, CDR1 is MGHDK and CDR2 SYGVNS. V was trimmed by 6 bases and J by 0 bases, leaving 10 bases between them. CDR3 bases: TGTGCCAGCAGCCCGTCCTCTAGCACAGATACGCAGTATTTT. This translates into CASSPSSSTDTQYF.

This clone showed up just a few times. This chain connects TRBV30 to TRBJ1-2; tentative D call: TRBD1 (5 bases). Germline V lookup: CDR1 GTSNPN, CDR2 SVGIG (reference sequence). V gave up 0 bases and J gave up 4 bases, with 30 bases separating them. The CDR3 contains 20 residues. In DNA, the CDR3 is TGTGCCTGGAGTGTACGTCCCAGATCAAACAGGAGGCTCCACCCCTATGGCTACACCTTC. Protein: CAWSVRPRSNRRLHPYGYTF. The full variable domain, rest sourced from reference TRBV30 and TRBJ1-2, is SQTIHQWPATLVQPVGSPLSLECTVEGTSNPNLYWYRQAAGRGLQLLFYSVGIGQISSEVPQNLSASRPQDRQFILSSKKLLLSDSGFYLCAWSVRPRSNRRLHPYGYTFGSGTRLTVV.

The chain has TRBV10-3 and TRBJ2-7, with 9 bases that match TRBD1. The germline V gene encodes CDR1 ENHRY and CDR2 SYGVKD. Losses at the gene ends were 0 bases for V and 7 bases for J; bases not matched to a gene: 7. The CDR3 extends over 15 amino acids. CDR3 coding DNA: TGTGCCATCAGTGAGTCAGTACAGGGGGCTAGGGAGCAGTACTTC. The encoded protein is CAISESVQGAREQYF.

J is TRBJ2-1 and V is TRBV4-1; 8 bases are a match to TRBD2. There are 17 residues in the CDR3. Trimming took 1 base from V and 7 from J; bases not matched to a gene: 12. Germline CDR1 and CDR2: MGHRA and YSYEKL. CDR3 loop: CASSQGRLGGGGNEQFF. The CDR3 nucleotides read TGCGCCAGCAGCCAAGGTCGCCTCGGGGGGGGCGGTAATGAGCAGTTCTTC.

The J gene is TRBJ1-1, the V gene TRBV9; a weak D match, TRBD1 (5 bases). The CDR3 runs to 16 residues. Trimming removed 3 bases from V and 0 bases from J, with 15 bases in between. Germline assignment: CDR1 SGDLS and CDR2 YYNGEE. This CDR3 is CASSAGRAWLNTEAFF. DNA of the CDR3: TGTGCCAGCAGCGCAGGGAGGGCTTGGCTGAACACTGAAGCTTTCTTT.

Only one count was recorded for this clone. The rearrangement uses TRBV6-1 and TRBJ2-3; no clear D. V lost 2 bases and J 3 bases, leaving 9 bases between the germline ends. Germline lookup yields CDR1 MNHNS and CDR2 SASEGT. CDR3 length equals 14 residues. The CDR3 nucleotides read TGTGCCAGCAGTGAAAGGTCATGGACAGATACGCAGTATTTT. It is translated as CASSERSWTDTQYF.

In this sample, this clone turned up a few times. The chain has TRBV5-1 and TRBJ1-2; D gene ambiguous. This CDR3 has 14 residues. V was pared by 4 bases and J by 6 bases, with 16 bases between. Germline CDR1 is SGHRS and CDR2 is YFSETQ. CDR3 sequence (DNA): TGCGCCAGCAGCCCTTCTGGGGATCTACATGGCTACACCTTC. It yields the protein CASSPSGDLHGYTF.

The chain joins TRBV7-8 to TRBJ2-4; 13 bases are a match to TRBD2. Germline V gives CDR1 SGHVS, CDR2 FQNEAQ. V shed 1 base, J shed 0 bases, and the junction held 9 bases outside the gene matches. The CDR3 consists of 20 residues. The CDR3 reads CASSLVGTSGAFEAKNIQYF. The CDR3 nucleotides read TGTGCCAGCAGCTTAGTAGGGACTAGCGGGGCCTTTGAAGCCAAAAACATTCAGTACTTC. Complete variable domain (other parts from reference TRBV7-8 and TRBJ2-4): GAGVSQSPRYKVAKRGQDVALRCDPISGHVSLFWYQQALGQGPEFLTYFQNEAQLDKSGLPSDRFFAERPEGSVSTLKIQRTQQEDSAVYLCASSLVGTSGAFEAKNIQYFGAGTRLSVL.

The genes are TRBV28 and TRBJ1-6; a possible D gene is TRBD1 (5 bases). Germline V CDR1 and CDR2: MDHEN, SYDVKM. This CDR3 has 15 amino acids. V gave up 2 bases and J gave up 6 bases, with 11 bases separating them. As DNA, the CDR3 is TGTGCCAGCAGTTTAGTGCAGGGTGGTAATTCACCCCTCCACTTT. As protein: CASSLVQGGNSPLHF.

The J gene is TRBJ2-7, the V gene TRBV6-5; D gene uncertain. V lost 7 bases and J lost 2, with 18 bases in between. The CDR3 loop spans 15 amino acids. Germline V gene sequence: CDR1 MNHEY, CDR2 SVGAGI. The CDR3, as DNA: TGTGCCAGCACCATCAGTGGGCACGGCACCTACGAGCAGTACTTC. It encodes CASTISGHGTYEQYF.

The rearrangement links TRBV10-2 to TRBJ1-1; D uncertain. Germline CDR1 WSHSY, CDR2 SAAADI. Trimming removed 7 bases from V and 6 bases from J, with 15 bases in between. This CDR3 region has 13 residues. The chain's CDR3 is CASNARDIAEAFF. The CDR3 nucleotides are TGCGCCAGCAATGCGCGGGATATCGCTGAAGCTTTCTTT.

This rearrangement joins TRBV11-2 to TRBJ2-5; TRBD1 agrees at 7 bases. The DNA end lines up better with TRBJ2-7; the J call may be wrong. CDR1 SGHAT and CDR2 FQNNGV come from the germline V gene. This CDR3 region has 14 residues. The CDR3 DNA sequence: TGTGCCAGCAGCCCACAGGGGATTCGCTACGAGCAGTACTTC. Its protein is CASSPQGIRYEQYF.

This rearrangement joins TRBV19 to TRBJ1-6; no firm D call. The CDR3 is 13 residues long. V gave up 5 bases and J gave up 2 bases, with 4 bases separating them. Germline V CDR1 and CDR2: LNHDA, SQIVND (reference sequence). The CDR3 bases are TGTGCCAGTAGTGATGCCTATAATTCACCCCTCCACTTT. The encoded protein is CASSDAYNSPLHF.

This chain links TRBV7-2 with TRBJ2-1, with 11 bases fitting TRBD2. V lost 7 bases, J lost 0 bases, and 2 bases stayed unmatched. CDR1 is SGHTA, CDR2 FQGNSA, per germline. There are 15 residues in the CDR3. The CDR3 bases are TGTGCCAGCACGCTAGCGGGAGGCTCCTACAATGAGCAGTTCTTC. As protein: CASTLAGGSYNEQFF.

This chain connects TRBV18 to TRBJ2-4; 9 bases are a match to TRBD1. The J segment lost 9 bases and the V segment lost 0 bases, leaving 9 bases of the junction unmatched. The CDR3 loop spans 16 amino acids. In germline, CDR1 is KGHSH, CDR2 LQKENI. CDR3 residues: CASSPPATGGAGIQYF. The CDR3 nucleotides read TGTGCCAGCTCACCACCGGCAACAGGGGGCGCGGGCATTCAGTACTTC.

The chain uses TRBV5-6 and TRBJ2-5; weak D call: TRBD2 (5 bases). CDR3 length: 16 residues. Germline CDR1 and CDR2: SGHDT and YYEEEE. V gave up 0 bases and J gave up 2 bases, with 14 bases separating them. As DNA, the CDR3 is TGTGCCAGCAGCTTGGGAGGGAAACGCCTTCAAGAGACCCAGTACTTC. Translated, it gives CASSLGGKRLQETQYF.

The chain employs TRBV4-2 and TRBJ1-2, with 8 bases that match TRBD1. CDR3 length: 16 amino acids. After removal of 0 bases from V and 6 bases from J, the junction contained 9 bases not matched to a gene. Germline values: CDR1 LGHNA, CDR2 YNFKEQ. The CDR3 DNA reads as TGTGCCAGCAGCCAAGATATTTCCGACAGGGGACATGGCTACACCTTC. Encoded protein: CASSQDISDRGHGYTF.

The chain carries TRBV21-1 and TRBJ2-3; the table names TRBD2, a call not compared with the DNA. TRBV21-1 corresponds to a pseudogene. The CDR3 consists of 18 residues. This CDR3 reads CASSIGTSGRAGRDTQYF. The CDR3 nucleotides read TGTGCCAGCAGCATTGGGACTAGCGGGAGGGCCGGTCGAGATACGCAGTATTTT.

As to this clone: The germline gene is not matched at one end of the junction; a read error may be the cause. The chain couples TRBV7-7 to TRBJ1-1; D not resolved. Germline V gene lookup returns CDR1 SSHAT and CDR2 FNYEAQ (reference sequence). The CDR3 is 13 residues long. The CDR3 DNA is TGTGCTAGCAGCTACTCCCTGAACACTGAAGCTTTCTTT. Protein: CASSYSLNTEAFF.

The rearrangement joins TRBV27 to TRBJ2-4, with TRBD1 matching over 8 bases. Germline values: CDR1 MNHEY, CDR2 SMNVEV (reference sequence). V trimming: 4 bases; J trimming: 6 bases; junction bases outside the gene matches: 8. This CDR3 spans 15 amino acids. For the CDR3, the DNA is TGTGCCAGCAGTTACGGACAGGGAAGGGCAAACATTCAGTACTTC. This sequence encodes CASSYGQGRANIQYF.

The rearrangement links TRBV29-1 to TRBJ1-2; D uncertain. This CDR3 is built from 12 residues. V lost 0 bases and J 6 bases, leaving 8 bases between the germline ends. Germline CDR1 reads SQVTM; CDR2 reads ANQGSEA. The CDR3 loop is CSVEDNRNGYTF. CDR3 DNA: TGCAGCGTTGAAGATAACCGGAATGGCTACACCTTC.

This clone was seen a handful of times. This chain joins TRBV28 and TRBJ1-2, with no clear D. The germline CDR1 and CDR2 sequences are MDHEN and SYDVKM. Deletions cut 2 bases from V and 8 bases from J, with 9 bases between. The CDR3 is 12 amino acids. The CDR3 here is CASSLEGRGYTF. As DNA, the CDR3 is TGTGCCAGCAGTTTAGAGGGAAGAGGCTACACCTTC.

The V gene is TRBV30, the J gene TRBJ1-4, with 8 bases fitting TRBD1. Trimming removed 3 bases from V and 7 bases from J; junction bases left unmatched: 1. Germline CDR1 is GTSNPN and CDR2 is SVGIG (reference sequence). The CDR3 has 12 residues. The CDR3 DNA follows: TGTGCCTGGAGAGGGACAGGTGAAAAACTGTTTTTT. The encoded protein is CAWRGTGEKLFF.

The chain recombines TRBV6-1 with TRBJ2-5, with 7 bases fitting TRBD1. Germline V gives CDR1 MNHNS, CDR2 SASEGT. J lost 1 base, V lost 8 bases, and 4 bases had no gene match. This CDR3 has 13 amino acids. This CDR3 reads CASLRGPQETQYF. CDR3 bases: TGTGCCAGCCTTAGGGGGCCCCAAGAGACCCAGTACTTC.

The chain recombines TRBV2 with TRBJ1-2, with a weak D call TRBD1 (6 bases). V was trimmed by 7 bases and J by 5 bases, leaving 17 bases between them. The CDR3 sequence is 14 residues long. The germline CDR1 and CDR2 sequences are SNHLY and FYNNEI. For the CDR3, the DNA is TGTGCCAGCAAAGGACAGAGACTACCTTATGGCTACACCTTC. Its translation: CASKGQRLPYGYTF. The whole variable domain, remainder taken from reference TRBV2 and TRBJ1-2, is EPEVTQTPSHQVTQMGQEVILRCVPISNHLYFYWYRQILGQKVEFLVSFYNNEISEKSEIFDDQFSVERPDGSNFTLKIRSTKLEDSAMYFCASKGQRLPYGYTFGSGTRLTVV.

As for this clone: This specimen includes other DNA sequences encoding the same CDR3. The chain uses TRBV4-1 and TRBJ1-5, with D possibly being TRBD1 (5 bases). The CDR3 is made up of 18 amino acids. V shed 1 base and J shed 0 bases, with 16 bases lying between them. CDR1 and CDR2 (germline): MGHRA, YSYEKL. The CDR3 DNA follows: TGCGCCAGCAGCCAAGTGGACATGGGTTTCTATAGCAATCAGCCCCAGCATTTT. As protein: CASSQVDMGFYSNQPQHF.

V gene TRBV14 combines with J gene TRBJ2-3, with D unresolved. V was shortened by 0 bases and J by 2 bases, with 6 bases between the two germline ends. Germline V gives CDR1 SGHDN, CDR2 FVKESK. This CDR3 has 14 residues. The CDR3 region is CASSQEGITDTQYF. The CDR3 region has the DNA TGTGCCAGCAGCCAAGAGGGGATCACAGATACGCAGTATTTT. Full variable domain (outside the CDR3, taken from reference TRBV14 and TRBJ2-3): EAGVTQFPSHSVIEKGQTVTLRCDPISGHDNLYWYRRVMGKEIKFLLHFVKESKQDESGMPNNRFLAERTGGTYSTLKVQPAELEDSGVYFCASSQEGITDTQYFGPGTRLTVL.